This TCR beta chain was observed in a study of blood T cells in healthy people across ages (dated by TCRdb to the mid-2010s). About the full investigation: In model experiments, template switching captured about one uniquely barcoded TCR beta cDNA molecule for every two T cells. Using deep sequencing normalized with unique cDNA molecular identifiers, the study measured how TCR beta repertoire diversity changes with age. Four age groups were formed from the donors: young (average around 15 years), middle-aged (approximately 40), aged (roughly 58) and long-lived (82). To avoid experimental bias, donors of different ages were randomly spread across the sequencing lanes. For two donors (one aged 18 to 29 and one aged 80 or older), the study analyzed two additional independent replicas of 1 million unique cDNA reads from the same blood draw.

General conclusions and limits of the study: Estimates of total diversity from one million sequenced T cells were regarded as lower bounds and underestimates. A strong correlation was found between observed TCR beta diversity and the percentage of naive T cells measured by flow cytometry. As age increased, observed TCR beta diversity per million T cells dropped in a roughly linear way, and a significant reduction was already evident by age around 41. Because profiling used bulk unsorted PBMCs, naive and antigen-experienced compartments could not be compared conclusively. Because donor CMV infection status was unknown, age-related changes in expanded clonotypes were potentially confounded. The long-lived group showed more naive CD4+ T cells, fewer expanded clones and increased TCR diversity than the aged group, suggesting age selection.

Looking up the germline V gene (reference sequence) yields CDR1 SEHNR and CDR2 FQNEAQ. V is reduced by 7 bases and J by 1 base, leaving a spacing of 11 bases between them. The CDR3 goes from the cysteine to the phenylalanine over 13 residues. Only the CDR3 DNA stays, 39 bases, in frame from base 1. Donors were a few dozen systemically healthy Caucasian individuals from Russia aged 6 to 90 years. Each donor gave ten milliliters of peripheral blood, collected into EDTA-treated Vacutainer tubes. Ficoll-Paque density-gradient centrifugation was used to isolate PBMCs, with at least 6.5 million per sample. Total RNA, at least 6 micrograms per sample, was extracted from PBMCs with Trizol reagent. For every donor, an aliquot of PBMCs went through flow cytometry to measure the percentages of naive CD45RAhigh/CD27high T cells. The sample holds a few counts of this clonotype. This clone's antigen is unknown. No much larger clone exists at a distance of one base, and base qualities are not known.

Library preparation used 5' RACE. The listed sequencing device is Illumina HiSeq 2500. The second PCR ran for roughly 7 to 12 cycles and used a J-beta primer mix along with a sample-barcoded 5' primer. A template-switch 5' adaptor carrying 12 random nucleotides introduced a unique molecular identifier onto each TCR beta cDNA molecule. Each sample yielded at least 3 million CDR3-containing paired-end reads. The Mint cDNA synthesis kit, primed by a TRBC-specific oligonucleotide, was used to synthesize first-strand cDNA from all RNA. Following uracil-DNA glycosylase treatment, all cDNA underwent a first 18-cycle PCR with the universal primers M1SS and BC2_uni_R. Concerning the study's data processing: For normalization, 1 million high-quality reads were randomly selected from each sample, with every read carrying a distinct molecular identifier. Instead of being binned into consensus sequences, reads that shared molecular identifiers were thrown out. CDR3 identification, clonotype clustering and error correction used MiTCR with a Q25 quality threshold and the strictest error-elimination algorithm. A nonparametric unseen species model using Euler transformation provided a lower-bound estimate of total TCR beta diversity. Using fastp at Q25 and MiXCR, TCRdb reprocessed the public reads and kept productive beta chains. Here each entry gathers all rows of one CDR3 protein and keeps the most common genes and DNA. TCRdb's processing, not the authors' own work, is the source of the V and J calls. Across this sample there are about 970,000 distinct CDR3 sequences, with around 54% seen only once. Around 21% of the sample is held by the ten biggest clonotypes.

The sample comprised blood. This receptor was taken from a woman aged 55-70 years in good health. The chain joins TRBV7-9 to TRBJ2-7; the D segment is perhaps TRBD1 or TRBD2, each sharing 5 matched bases. Here the CDR3 is given as CASTLGESYEQYF. In nucleotides, the sequence is TGTGCCAGCACCTTGGGGGAGTCCTACGAGCAGTACTTC.